This TCR beta chain derives from a study of blood T cell repertoires in COVID-19. Study as a whole: Donors in the United States, Italy and Spain gave samples during acute or convalescent COVID-19. Sample material is recorded as cDNA or gDNA derived from T cells, B-cell-depleted T cells, or PBMCs.

This CDR3 spans 13 amino acids. Trimming pared 6 bases from V and 12 bases from J, leaving 15 bases between. The V gene's germline CDR1 is MNHEY and CDR2 SVGAGI. Original analysis: From reference gene primer amplification, estimates of nucleated cell counts were derived. The data were produced by immunoSEQ multiplex PCR, yet TCRdb's version contains in-frame clones alone and is incomplete. From that table come the V and J calls and clone size; the DNA was used to work out D and trimming. The sample shows roughly 81,000 clones, 75% to 95% of them seen only once. This clone was picked up a small number of times.

The TCR originated in a woman in her forties or fifties in a cohort sampled during active COVID-19. The sample was peripheral blood. The J gene is TRBJ1-6, the V gene TRBV6-5, with D uncertain. The CDR3 is CASSTDPIRPLHF. CDR3 coding DNA: TGTGCCAGCAGCACAGACCCAATTCGACCCCTCCACTTT.